This T cell receptor (beta chain) emerged from a study of T cell changes during pregnancy in multiple sclerosis (dated by TCRdb to between 2018 and 2021). In the study overall: Changes in the T cell repertoire over the course of pregnancy were examined in this study in women with multiple sclerosis.

Library generation was performed with the immunoSEQ multiplex PCR assay. TCRdb obtained this table from immuneACCESS and retained in-frame rearrangements with V and J assigned. These tables miss some clones; where compared with another copy, unresolved V genes account for less than half of the shortfall, and the remainder is unexplained. The sample table shows about 42,000 clones, and 84% are seen once. Of the sample, 0.64% falls within the top ten clones. The CDR3 runs 12 residues from the cysteine to the phenylalanine. Solely the CDR3 DNA is kept, with 36 bases framed from the first base. The germline V gene (reference sequence) specifies SGHKS as CDR1 and YYEKEE as CDR2. Trimming costs V 4 bases and J 3 bases, and their ends lie 8 bases apart. Notes on this clone: Its antigen specificity is not known. There are no base qualities to consult, and no much larger clone falls within one base.

Sequenced here: CD4+ T cells from peripheral blood mononuclear cells, sampled before pregnancy. The V and J segments used are TRBV5-5 and TRBJ2-7; TRBD1 is perhaps the D gene, given 5 matching bases. This sequence originates from a female donor with multiple sclerosis, enrolled in a pregnancy study. The nucleotide sequence reads TGTGCCAGCAGCGCGGACAACTACGAGCAGTACTTC. Its amino acids are CASSADNYEQYF.